The 9 T cell receptor beta chains reported below all come from one sample, sequenced in a study of T cells in Graves' hyperthyroidism and ophthalmopathy. Regions amplified from RNA transcripts were the TCR beta CDR3 regions. The TCR CDR3 was amplified in a first-round RT-PCR using the HTBI primer set. TCRdb reprocessed the multiplex PCR reads with MiXCR, giving one entry per CDR3 protein. The data show about 570,000 distinct CDR3 sequences, around 42% seen once. Material for sequencing was peripheral blood or thyroid tissue (not recorded which). Every receptor here comes from an adult woman with Graves' disease, either hyperthyroidism or ophthalmopathy (not recorded which).

Many counts were recorded for this clonotype. The J gene is TRBJ1-2, the V gene TRBV7-9; D ambiguous. The CDR3 length is 12 residues. The germline V gene has CDR1 SEHNR and CDR2 FQNEAQ (reference sequence). Trimming left V 7 bases short and J 4 bases short, with 10 bases between. CDR3 protein: CASMTEGYGYTF. Written as DNA, the CDR3 is TGTGCCAGCATGACTGAAGGCTATGGCTACACCTTC.

The table lists this clonotype with many counts. V gene TRBV6-5 combines with J gene TRBJ2-7; a possible D gene is TRBD1 (6 bases). Trimming took off 5 bases at V and 1 base at J, with 18 bases between the two ends. CDR3 length: 16 amino acids. CDR1 MNHEY and CDR2 SVGAGI come from the germline V gene. In DNA, the CDR3 is TGTGCCAGCAGTCAAGGGTCGATAGGGGGATCCTACGAGCAGTACTTC. As protein: CASSQGSIGGSYEQYF.

This clonotype was counted many times. The genes are TRBV20-1 and TRBJ2-7; no clear D gene. V lost 1 base to trimming and J lost 2 bases, with 12 bases between them. Looked up from germline, CDR1 is DFQATT and CDR2 is SNEGSKA (reference sequence). There are 14 residues in the CDR3. Here the CDR3 DNA reads TGCAGTGCTAGAGGGGCAGTCCCACCCTACGAGCAGTACTTC. The encoded protein is CSARGAVPPYEQYF.

The chain links TRBV7-2 to TRBJ1-1, with 8 bases fitting TRBD1. CDR3 length: 18 amino acids. V shed 4 bases and J 4 bases; nucleotides not matched to a gene: 17. Germline V gene lookup returns CDR1 SGHTA and CDR2 FQGNSA. CDR3 region: CASSWGRAGGRRGTEAFF. CDR3 DNA sequence: TGTGCCAGCAGCTGGGGGAGGGCAGGGGGCCGGAGAGGCACTGAAGCTTTCTTT. Complete variable domain (other parts from reference TRBV7-2 and TRBJ1-1): GAGVSQSPSNKVTEKGKDVELRCDPISGHTALYWYRQSLGQGLEFLIYFQGNSAPDKSGLPSDRFSAERTGGSVSTLTIQRTQQEDSAVYLCASSWGRAGGRRGTEAFFGQGTRLTVV.

This clonotype appeared many times. This chain connects TRBV20-1 to TRBJ2-7; 7 positions match TRBD1. The CDR3 loop spans 15 amino acids. The V gene end was trimmed by 0 bases and the J gene end by 0 bases; junction bases not matched to a gene: 5. Germline V gene data show CDR1 as DFQATT and CDR2 as SNEGSKA (reference sequence). The CDR3 DNA is TGCAGTGCTAGAGACGACAGGGCTTCCTCCTACGAGCAGTACTTC. As protein: CSARDDRASSYEQYF.

The table lists this clonotype with many counts. The chain couples TRBV20-1 to TRBJ1-1, with D maybe TRBD1 (5 bases). The CDR3 covers 14 residues. V was clipped by 5 bases and J by 0 bases, with 13 bases between them. Germline-derived CDR1 and CDR2 are DFQATT and SNEGSKA (reference sequence). The CDR3 reads CSASTARLNTEAFF. Written as DNA, the CDR3 is TGCAGTGCTTCGACAGCTAGGTTGAACACTGAAGCTTTCTTT.

In its sample, this clonotype was seen a few times. The V gene is TRBV29-1, the J gene TRBJ2-5, with 7 nucleotides matching TRBD2. CDR1 and CDR2 (germline): SQVTM, ANQGSEA. The CDR3 covers 11 residues. CDR3 in DNA: TGCAGTCGGGACTATCAAGAGACCCAGTACTTC. Its translation: CSRDYQETQYF.

This clonotype occurred many times. V usage is TRBV5-1 and J usage is TRBJ2-7, with D uncertain. With 4 bases removed from V and 7 bases from J, the gap between germline ends came to 18 bases. CDR3 size: 14 residues. Per germline, CDR1 SGHRS and CDR2 YFSETQ. The CDR3 DNA reads TGCGCCAGCAGCGTCCCGGATCAACGCAGGGAGCAGTACTTC. This encodes CASSVPDQRREQYF.

The chain couples TRBV29-1 to TRBJ2-7, with a possible D match to TRBD1 (5 bases). The CDR3 covers 14 residues. Trimming stripped 1 base from V and 5 bases from J, with 15 bases between. Germline CDR1 SQVTM, CDR2 ANQGSEA. CDR3 region: CSVEGGAAAHEQYF. CDR3 DNA sequence: TGCAGCGTTGAAGGTGGGGCGGCCGCCCACGAGCAGTACTTC.